What follows are 14 T cell receptor beta chains derived from one specimen sequenced in a study of blood T cell repertoires in COVID-19. Sequencing used immunoSEQ multiplex PCR; TCRdb keeps in-frame clones, though not all of them. The sample holds under 200,000 clones, over 75% seen once. Specimen: PBMCs or T cells enriched from blood (not recorded which). The receptors stem from a young woman who had recovered from COVID-19.

The rearrangement uses TRBV6-5 and TRBJ1-4, with 9 bases matching TRBD1. Germline V gene sequence: CDR1 MNHEY, CDR2 SVGAGI. With V trimmed by 6 bases and J by 7 bases, 6 bases remained unmatched. This CDR3 spans 14 amino acids. CDR3 in DNA: TGTGCCAGCAGGATGGACAGGGGAGGTGAAAAACTGTTTTTT. This gives the protein CASRMDRGGEKLFF.

This sequence joins TRBV7-9 and TRBJ2-6, with 11 bases fitting TRBD1. The CDR3 loop spans 19 amino acids. After removal of 6 bases from V and 0 bases from J, the junction contained 10 bases not matched to a gene. The V gene's germline CDR1 is SEHNR and CDR2 FQNEAQ (reference sequence). CDR3 in DNA: TGTGCCAGCAGTCGCAGTCCGGGACAGGGGGGCTCTGGGGCCAACGTCCTGACTTTC. Translating gives CASSRSPGQGGSGANVLTF.

V gene TRBV30 combines with J gene TRBJ2-1; D is unclear. The germline CDR1 and CDR2 sequences are GTSNPN and SVGIG (reference sequence). V was trimmed by 2 bases and J by 4 bases, leaving 15 bases between them. The CDR3 contains 15 residues. The DNA for the CDR3 is TGTGCCTGGAGTTCCCTCGGAGAAACTTACAATGAGCAGTTCTTC. Its protein is CAWSSLGETYNEQFF.

The rearrangement links TRBV28 to TRBJ1-2; no clear D. CDR3 size: 13 residues. V lost 3 bases and J lost 1, with 6 bases in between. The germline V gene has CDR1 MDHEN and CDR2 SYDVKM. The CDR3 region has the DNA TGTGCCAGCAGTTTCAGGAATAACTATGGCTACACCTTC. It encodes CASSFRNNYGYTF.

This clone was counted between two and nine times. A read error may produce the germline difference seen at one junction end. V and J are TRBV10-1 and TRBJ1-2; 10 bases match TRBD1. This CDR3 has 15 amino acids. Germline values: CDR1 WNHNN, CDR2 SYGVQD (reference sequence). The CDR3, as DNA: TGCGCCAGCAGCAAGACAGGGGGCAGTAACCATGGCTACACCTTC. Amino acids: CASSKTGGSNHGYTF.

This chain connects TRBV30 to TRBJ2-7, with 7 bases aligning to TRBD2. J gave up 3 bases and V 3 bases, and 5 bases lay outside the gene matches. CDR1 and CDR2 from the germline V gene are GTSNPN and SVGIG (reference sequence). The CDR3 covers 13 residues. CDR3 loop: CAWRVERDYEQYF. DNA for the CDR3: TGTGCCTGGAGAGTGGAGCGGGACTACGAGCAGTACTTC.

The genes are TRBV18 and TRBJ1-3; 11 bases fit TRBD1. Germline CDR1 reads KGHSH; CDR2 reads LQKENI. V gave up 3 bases and J gave up 2 bases; unmatched junction bases: 9. The CDR3 has 18 residues. In DNA form, the CDR3 reads TGTGCCAGCTCACCGTGGACAGGGGGCCGGGCGGCTGGAAACACCATATATTTT. It codes for CASSPWTGGRAAGNTIYF.

The chain has TRBV21-1 and TRBJ1-1. TRBV21-1 is described as a pseudogene. The CDR3 runs 15 residues. In nucleotides, the CDR3 is TGTGCCAGCAGCAAAGTGGGCGGGGGGCGCGGACTCGCTTTCTTT. Translation gives CASSKVGGGRGLAFF.

The chain is built from TRBV4-1 and TRBJ2-7; 9 bases align to TRBD2. J lost 1 base, V lost 4 bases, and 2 bases had no gene match. CDR1 MGHRA and CDR2 YSYEKL come from the germline V gene. The CDR3 has 14 amino acids. CDR3 residues: CASSPGLASYEQYF. Written as DNA, the CDR3 is TGCGCCAGCAGCCCGGGACTAGCATCCTACGAGCAGTACTTC.

The V call is TRBV19, the J call TRBJ1-5; TRBD1 is a possible D gene (6 bases). This CDR3 region has 16 residues. V was pared by 3 bases and J by 6 bases, with 18 bases between. Germline V lookup: CDR1 LNHDA, CDR2 SQIVND (reference sequence). The CDR3 DNA follows: TGTGCCAGTAGTATCGGGGAGGGGGTGATATCTCAGCCCCAGCATTTT. This gives the protein CASSIGEGVISQPQHF.

The rearrangement uses TRBV11-3 and TRBJ2-1, with 9 bases aligning to TRBD2. Per germline, CDR1 SGHNT and CDR2 YENEEA. This CDR3 has 15 residues. Unmatched junction bases numbered 6, after V lost 4 bases and J lost 5 bases. CDR3 nucleotides: TGTGCCAGCAGCTCCCGGGTAGCGGGAGACAATGAGCAGTTCTTC. Translation: CASSSRVAGDNEQFF. Full variable domain (outside the CDR3, taken from reference TRBV11-3 and TRBJ2-1): EAGVVQSPRYKIIEKKQPVAFWCNPISGHNTLYWYLQNLGQGPELLIRYENEEAVDDSQLPKDRFSAERLKGVDSTLKIQPAELGDSAVYLCASSSRVAGDNEQFFGPGTRLTVL.

This chain links TRBV29-1 with TRBJ2-5, with 9 bases identical to TRBD1. With V trimmed by 7 bases and J by 4 bases, 13 bases remained unmatched. The CDR3 is 15 amino acids. The germline V gene has CDR1 SQVTM and CDR2 ANQGSEA. CDR3 nucleotide sequence: TGCAGCGCAAGTCACGGGACAGGGATTCGAGAGACCCAGTACTTC. Protein: CSASHGTGIRETQYF.

The chain recombines TRBV4-1 with TRBJ2-7, with TRBD1 matching 8 bases. The CDR3 spans 16 residues. V lost 1 base and J lost 3; bases outside the gene matches: 8. Germline V CDR1 and CDR2: MGHRA, YSYEKL. The CDR3: CASSQVRTGRGYEQYF. CDR3 nucleotide sequence: TGCGCCAGCAGCCAAGTTAGGACAGGGCGAGGCTACGAGCAGTACTTC.

The chain has TRBV30 and TRBJ2-1; possible D gene TRBD1, 6 bases. V was clipped by 4 bases and J by 0 bases, with 10 bases between them. The CDR3 runs to 14 residues. Germline V gene data show CDR1 as GTSNPN and CDR2 as SVGIG (reference sequence). The CDR3 nucleotides read TGTGCCTGGAACCGGGACACCTCCTACAATGAGCAGTTCTTC. It translates to CAWNRDTSYNEQFF.